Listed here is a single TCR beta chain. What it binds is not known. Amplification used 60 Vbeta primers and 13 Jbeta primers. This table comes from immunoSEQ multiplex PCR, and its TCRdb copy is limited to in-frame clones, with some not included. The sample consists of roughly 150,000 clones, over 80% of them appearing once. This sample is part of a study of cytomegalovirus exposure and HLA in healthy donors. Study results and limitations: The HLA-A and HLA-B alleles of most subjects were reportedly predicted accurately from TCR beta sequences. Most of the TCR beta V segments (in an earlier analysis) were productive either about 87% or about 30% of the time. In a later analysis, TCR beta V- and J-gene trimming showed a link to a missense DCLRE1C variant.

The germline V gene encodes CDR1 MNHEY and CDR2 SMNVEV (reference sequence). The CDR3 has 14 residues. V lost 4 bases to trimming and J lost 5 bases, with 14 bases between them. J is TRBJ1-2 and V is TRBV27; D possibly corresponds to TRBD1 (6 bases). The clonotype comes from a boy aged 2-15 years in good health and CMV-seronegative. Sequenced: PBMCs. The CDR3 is CASSSRDKGYGYTF. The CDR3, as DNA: TGTGCCAGCAGTTCCCGGGACAAGGGGTATGGCTACACCTTC.